This T cell receptor beta chain was found in a study of blood T cell repertoires in COVID-19 (dated by TCRdb to the early 2020s). Regarding the study in general: Samples covering the acute and convalescent phases of COVID-19 were provided by collaborators in the United States, Italy and Spain. The prospective study material was composed of cDNA or gDNA derived from T cells, B-cell-depleted T cells, or PBMCs. The dataset comprised deeply sampled blood TCRbeta repertoires from subjects exposed to, actively infected with, or recovered from COVID-19. The repertoires were released in a freely available public database meant as a resource for research on the immune response to SARS-CoV-2. Samples came from the ongoing ImmuneRACE study (first 160 participants) plus 1,254 subjects from 6 global collaborators. A de-identified subject ID, COVID-19 status, age in years and sex were almost always included in the sample metadata. HLA class I and class II types, where available, came from metadata supplied by the sample provider rather than from assay-based typing.

TCRbeta CDR3 regions were amplified from genomic DNA by means of the immunoSEQ Assay, a bias-controlled multiplex PCR. As for the authors' bioinformatics: The number of nucleated cells in each sample was estimated by amplification of reference gene primers within the assay. Sequence reads were collapsed and filtered to measure the absolute abundance of every unique TCRbeta CDR3 rearrangement. For each sample, productive Simpson clonality was calculated as the square root of Simpson's diversity index across productive rearrangements. Sourced from immuneACCESS, this table was stored by TCRdb with only in-frame sequences that have V and J called. A share of the clones is absent; for the studies checked, an unresolved V gene accounts for under half, and the remainder has no known explanation. V, J and clone size reflect that table, while D and trimming were determined from the DNA. This sample comprises about 210,000 clones, approximately 91% of them detected only once. The ten largest clonotypes hold roughly 0.69% of the sample.

The study at large found these results: The amount of clinical and demographic metadata varied by source and participant and was provided uncurated.

Each collaborating institution followed its own protocols to collect whole blood in K2EDTA tubes. For TCRbeta analysis, collaborator samples were shipped as frozen whole blood, as isolated PBMCs, or as DNA extracted from either sample type. A remark on this clone: Its specific antigen is unknown. No qualities accompany the bases; no much larger clone lies one base away.

CDR1 and CDR2 were assigned from the germline V gene (reference sequence) as LNHDA and SQIVND. Between the V and J ends, shortened by 3 bases and 0 bases respectively, the junction contains 9 bases. There are 15 amino acids in the CDR3, from cysteine to phenylalanine inclusive. Only the CDR3 portion is preserved as DNA: 45 bases, with reading frame beginning at the first base. The sequenced sample was peripheral blood. The chain employs TRBV19 and TRBJ1-5, with an unclear D gene assignment. The receptor was derived from a man in his forties or fifties with acute or convalescent COVID-19. CDR3 loop: CASSMGGYSNQPQHF. The nucleotide sequence reads TGTGCCAGTAGTATGGGCGGGTATAGCAATCAGCCCCAGCATTTT.